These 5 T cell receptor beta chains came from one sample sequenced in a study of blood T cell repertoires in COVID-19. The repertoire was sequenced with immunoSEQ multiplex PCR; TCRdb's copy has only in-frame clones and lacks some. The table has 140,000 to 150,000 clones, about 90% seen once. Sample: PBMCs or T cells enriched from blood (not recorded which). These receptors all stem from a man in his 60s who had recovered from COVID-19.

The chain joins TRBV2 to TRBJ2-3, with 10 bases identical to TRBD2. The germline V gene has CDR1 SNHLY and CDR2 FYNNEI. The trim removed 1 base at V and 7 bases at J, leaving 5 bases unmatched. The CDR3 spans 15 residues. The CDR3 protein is CASSEELAGHHTQYF. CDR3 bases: TGTGCCAGCAGTGAAGAACTAGCGGGACATCATACGCAGTATTTT.

This CDR3 is CASSQVPSGGGLGQFF. The CDR3, as DNA: TGTGCCAGCAGCCAAGTCCCTAGCGGGGGGGGGTTAGGGCAGTTCTTC. The chain uses TRBV3-1 (or the pseudogene TRBV3-2) and TRBJ2-1, with 12 nucleotides matching TRBD2. CDR1 LGHDT and CDR2 YNNKEL come from the germline V gene (reference sequence). The V segment lost 1 base and the J segment 12 bases; nucleotides outside the gene matches: 10. This CDR3 is built from 16 residues.

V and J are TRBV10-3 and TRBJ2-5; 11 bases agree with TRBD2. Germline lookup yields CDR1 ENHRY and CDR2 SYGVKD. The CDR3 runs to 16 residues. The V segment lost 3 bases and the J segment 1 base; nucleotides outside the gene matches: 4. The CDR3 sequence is CAISDGTSGSQETQYF. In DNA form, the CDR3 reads TGTGCCATCAGTGATGGGACTAGCGGTTCCCAAGAGACCCAGTACTTC.

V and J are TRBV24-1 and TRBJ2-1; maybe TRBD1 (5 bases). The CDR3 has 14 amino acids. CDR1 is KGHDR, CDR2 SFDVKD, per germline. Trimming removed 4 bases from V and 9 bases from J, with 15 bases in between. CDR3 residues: CATSDILQVGEQFF. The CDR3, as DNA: TGTGCCACCAGTGACATCTTACAGGTCGGTGAGCAGTTCTTC.

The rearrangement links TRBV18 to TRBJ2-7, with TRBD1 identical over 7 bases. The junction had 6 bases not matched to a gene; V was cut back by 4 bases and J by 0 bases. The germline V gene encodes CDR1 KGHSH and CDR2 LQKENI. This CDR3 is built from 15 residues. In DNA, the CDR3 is TGTGCCAGCTCACGACCGGGACAGAGCTCCTACGAGCAGTACTTC. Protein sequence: CASSRPGQSSYEQYF.